The entry below describes one TCR beta chain. In the original analysis: Amplifying reference gene primers gave estimates of nucleated cell counts. Sequenced by immunoSEQ multiplex PCR; TCRdb stores in-frame clones only, minus some. V, J and clone size are taken as reported in that table, and D and trimming were inferred from the DNA itself. The sample yields 45,000 to 65,000 clones, about three quarters seen once. Trimming cost V 2 bases and J 0 bases, with 13 bases left between them. In germline, CDR1 is KGHSH, CDR2 LQKENI. This CDR3 comprises 16 residues. The data were obtained in a study of blood T cell repertoires in COVID-19. Overall study context: The cDNA or gDNA used as material had been derived from T cells, B-cell-depleted T cells, or PBMCs.

The sequence was obtained from a man between 65 and 80 years old with active or convalescent COVID-19. What was sequenced was peripheral blood. The chain uses TRBV18 and TRBJ2-5; D is possibly TRBD1 (5 bases). The CDR3 sequence: CASSPGKDTNQETQYF. The CDR3 region has the DNA TGTGCCAGCTCACCAGGGAAGGACACTAACCAAGAGACCCAGTACTTC.